The subject of this entry is one T cell receptor beta chain. Its antigen is not known. For every TCR library, roughly 3.5 ug of total RNA was used. Per-sample cDNA came from eight separate reactions. Using the 5' RACE reads, TCRdb records one entry per CDR3 protein without DNA. The sample's table shows approximately 400,000 distinct CDR3 sequences. The data were obtained in a study of monozygotic twins with inflammatory bowel disease. Whole-study results and caveats: In the analysis, different T cell subtypes could not be told apart. Twin concordance left repertoire similarity unchanged, with limited power a possible explanation for this lack of difference.

This CDR3 is built from 12 residues. The germline CDR1 and CDR2 sequences are SQVTM and ANQGSEA. Material: blood. The rearrangement joins TRBV29-1 to TRBJ2-1. This clonotype originated in a human donor with ulcerative colitis or Crohn's disease, or a healthy co-twin of an affected twin (not recorded which). The CDR3 is CSVERSVGEQFF.